Listed below are T cell receptor beta chains from one sample, sequenced in a study of regulatory T cells in long-lasting Graves disease. TCRdb reprocessed the multiplex PCR reads via MiXCR and lists one record per CDR3 protein. Counted here are 500,000 to 800,000 distinct CDR3 sequences, around 30% occurring once; the ten biggest clones make up about 40%. The sequencing here drew on peripheral blood mononuclear cells (PBMCs), taken when the disease was refractory, from a patient treated with antithyroid drugs. The receptors originated from a female donor with Graves disease. CDR3s include the opening cysteine and the closing phenylalanine or tryptophan. The D gene is left open where the match is weak. Size tells how often a clone was seen (once, few, many) or the class of an expanded clone, and some rows leave it out.

>TRBJ1-1|14|NA|TRBV3-1|few
TGTGCCAGCAGCCAAGACGATTACTACACTGAAGCTTTCTTT
CASSQDDYYTEAFF
>TRBJ1-5|15|NA|TRBV28|many
TGTGCCAGCAGTCCGCTGGGCGCCATTAATCAGCCCCAGCATTTT
CASSPLGAINQPQHF
>TRBJ2-4|13|NA|TRBV20-1|NA
TGCAGTGCTAGAGAAGCCGCGAAAAACATTCAGTACTTC
CSAREAAKNIQYF
>TRBJ1-2|14|TRBD1|TRBV7-2|few
TGTGCCAGCAGCCCAATGGACAGGGCGGGTGGCTACACCTTC
CASSPMDRAGGYTF
>TRBJ1-2|11|NA|TRBV19|NA
TGTGCCAGTAGTACCGCCTATGGCTACACCTTC
CASSTAYGYTF
>TRBJ2-2|18|NA|TRBV6-1|NA
TGTGCCAGCAGTGAACGGGGCAGAGGCGGGATAAACCCCGGGGAGCTGTTTTTT
CASSERGRGGINPGELFF
>TRBJ1-1|12|NA|TRBV29-1|once
TGCAGCGTTGAGATTGTCCGGGATGAAGCTTTCTTT
CSVEIVRDEAFF
>TRBJ2-2|16|TRBD2|TRBV9|NA
TGTGCCAGCAGCGTAGTATCTAGCGGGAACACCGGGGAGCTGTTTTTT
CASSVVSSGNTGELFF
>TRBJ1-1|13|NA|TRBV28|NA
TGTGCCAGCAGTTTAATCGGAGCCCCTGAAGCTTTCTTT
CASSLIGAPEAFF
>TRBJ2-2|12|NA|TRBV7-9|few
TGTGCCAGCAGAGATATCCCCGGGGAGCTGTTTTTT
CASRDIPGELFF
>TRBJ1-5|14|NA|TRBV19|NA
TGTGCCAGTACGTCGGTCGTCTTCAATCAGCCCCAGCATTTT
CASTSVVFNQPQHF
>TRBJ1-3|15|NA|TRBV29-1|NA
TGCAGCGTTGATCCTCCTGGGACCGCTGGAAACACCATATATTTT
CSVDPPGTAGNTIYF
>TRBJ1-1|17|TRBD1|TRBV28|few
TGTGCCAGCAGTCCCGGGACAGGGGGCGGTGGGGACACTGAAGCTTTCTTT
CASSPGTGGGGDTEAFF
>TRBJ1-2|15|NA|TRBV18|NA
TGTGCCAGCTCACCAAGTGACCCAGCTAACTATGGCTACACCTTC
CASSPSDPANYGYTF
>TRBJ2-7|14|NA|TRBV6-1|NA
TGTGCCAGCAGACCCGGACATTTGGCCTACGAGCAGTACTTC
CASRPGHLAYEQYF
>TRBJ1-1|13|NA|TRBV19|NA
TGTGCCAGTAGTATAAGGCCTGGATGGGAAGCTTTCTTT
CASSIRPGWEAFF
>TRBJ1-2|14|NA|TRBV6-1|many
TGTGCCAGCAAGGAGGACAGTCTAAACTATGGCTACACCTTC
CASKEDSLNYGYTF
>TRBJ1-2|13|TRBD1|TRBV10-3|NA
TGTGCCATCGAAGGCGGGACAGGGGCTGGCTACACCTTC
CAIEGGTGAGYTF
>TRBJ1-1|13|TRBD1|TRBV29-1|few
TGCAGCGTTCTTCCAGGGGGATACACTGAAGCTTTCTTT
CSVLPGGYTEAFF
>TRBJ1-5|13|TRBD1|TRBV2|NA
TGTGCCGTCCGGGACAGGGACAATCAGCCCCAGCATTTT
CAVRDRDNQPQHF
>TRBJ2-2|13|NA|TRBV11-2|few
TGTGCCAGCAGCTTAGATCAGGGCGGGGAGCTGTTTTTT
CASSLDQGGELFF
>TRBJ2-5|14|NA|TRBV27|many
TGTGCCAGCAGTTTGGTCGGGGTAGGAGAGACCCAGTACTTC
CASSLVGVGETQYF
>TRBJ2-6|18|NA|TRBV7-8|NA
TGTGCCAGCAGCCCAAAGACAAAGAGGGCCCGCGGGGCCAACGTCCTGACTTTC
CASSPKTKRARGANVLTF
>TRBJ1-1|13|NA|TRBV20-1|NA
TGCAGTGCTAGGGACGTTATGAACACTGAAGCTTTCTTT
CSARDVMNTEAFF
>TRBJ2-7|14|NA|TRBV15|many
TGTGCCACCAGCAGTACCGAGTCCTCCTACGAGCAGTACTTC
CATSSTESSYEQYF
>TRBJ2-2|15|NA|TRBV11-2|NA
TGTGCCAGCAGCGGAACCGGGACTTCTACCGGGGAGCTGTTTTTT
CASSGTGTSTGELFF
>TRBJ1-1|14|NA|TRBV27|few
TGTGCCAGCAGTCCCACCGGGACCCGCATACGGGCTTTCTTT
CASSPTGTRIRAFF
>TRBJ1-1|12|NA|TRBV29-1|NA
TGCAGCGTTGAAGACACAGGGACTGGAGCTTTCTTT
CSVEDTGTGAFF
>TRBJ1-1|13|NA|TRBV28|many
TGTGCCAGCAGTTTAAGGTGGAACACTGAAGCTTTCTTT
CASSLRWNTEAFF
>TRBJ2-7|17|TRBD2|TRBV5-1|many
TGCGCCAGCAGGGGGTCTAGCGGGGGGCGCAGCTCCTACGAGCAGTACTTC
CASRGSSGGRSSYEQYF
>TRBJ1-6|15|TRBD1|TRBV7-9|few
TGTGCCAGCAGCCCCGTGGGACAGCTCGGTTCACCCCTCCACTTT
CASSPVGQLGSPLHF
>TRBJ2-7|14|NA|TRBV9|NA
TGTGCCAGCAGCTCGACCAAGAGCTCCTACGAGCAGTACTTC
CASSSTKSSYEQYF
>TRBJ1-6|14|NA|TRBV6-1|NA
TGTGCCAGCAGTCAAAGCGGTATTCGATCACCCCTCCACTTT
CASSQSGIRSPLHF
>TRBJ1-1|14|NA|TRBV5-1|NA
TGCGCCAGCAGCTTGAACGTCGAGGGGTCTGAAGCTTTCTTT
CASSLNVEGSEAFF
>TRBJ2-7|15|TRBD1|TRBV28|many
TGTGCCAGCAGTTTAAGGGGACAGGGACCCTACGAGCAGTACTTC
CASSLRGQGPYEQYF
>TRBJ1-5|14|NA|TRBV5-5|NA
TGTGCCAGCAGCACTAGCGGGGGAGGACAGCCCCAGCATTTT
CASSTSGGGQPQHF
>TRBJ1-1|14|NA|TRBV5-1|few
TGCGCCAGCAGTTCATCGGGGATGAACACTGAAGCTTTCTTT
CASSSSGMNTEAFF
>TRBJ1-6|16|TRBD1|TRBV2|many
TGTGCCAGCAGTGCCGGGACAGGGGGATATAATTCACCCCTCCACTTT
CASSAGTGGYNSPLHF
>TRBJ1-1|14|NA|TRBV3-1|few
TGTGCCAGCAGCCAAGACGGGGGCGGAACTGAAGCTTTCTTT
CASSQDGGGTEAFF
>TRBJ2-5|17|TRBD2|TRBV11-2|few
TGTGCCAGCAGTCATCCCCTAGCGGGAGGCCTTGGGGAGACCCAGTACTTC
CASSHPLAGGLGETQYF
>TRBJ2-5|16|TRBD1|TRBV24-1|NA
TGTGCCACCAGTGATTTCCGACAGGGGACCAAAGAGACCCAGTACTTC
CATSDFRQGTKETQYF
>TRBJ1-4|14|NA|TRBV6-2/TRBV6-3|many
TGTGCCAGCAACTTCGAGAGGACTAATGAAAAACTGTTTTTT
CASNFERTNEKLFF
>TRBJ1-2|14|NA|TRBV6-1|NA
TGTGCCAGCAGCTCCGGGACCTACCCCCATGGCTACACCTTC
CASSSGTYPHGYTF
>TRBJ1-4|14|NA|TRBV2|once
TGTGCCAGCAGCCCGCTGGGAAGATATGAAAAACTGTTTTTT
CASSPLGRYEKLFF
>TRBJ1-2|12|TRBD1|TRBV20-1|NA
TGCAGTGCGGGCCAGGGGGCCGATGGCTACACCTTC
CSAGQGADGYTF
>TRBJ1-4|13|TRBD1|TRBV12-3/TRBV12-4|many
TGTGCCAGCAGTTCCAGGGGGCGTGAAAAACTGTTTTTT
CASSSRGREKLFF
>TRBJ1-2|18|NA|TRBV29-1|NA
TGCAGCGTTGCGCCGCCAGGGACCCCACTTCATCCTAACTATGGCTACACCTTC
CSVAPPGTPLHPNYGYTF
>TRBJ1-1|15|TRBD1|TRBV19|NA
TGTGCCAGTAGGGGACGCGGGACAGGGAACACTGAAGCTTTCTTT
CASRGRGTGNTEAFF